This T cell receptor beta chain was profiled in a study of blood T cell repertoires in COVID-19. At the level of the study: The United States, Italy and Spain supplied acute and convalescent COVID-19 samples.

V dropped 0 bases and J dropped 2; count of bases not matched to a gene: 1. In germline, CDR1 is GTSNPN, CDR2 SVGIG (reference sequence). The CDR3 length is 13 residues. Individuals aged roughly 18 to 95 years were recruited from fewer than 25 US areas. Some clones are missing from TCRdb's copy, which holds only in-frame ones; the method was immunoSEQ multiplex PCR. Of almost 85,000 clones in the sample, around 89% were seen once. In its sample, this clone was seen a few times. Input material: PBMCs or T cells enriched from blood (not recorded which). The receptor was derived from a woman in her forties or fifties with acute COVID-19. J is TRBJ2-7 and V is TRBV30; 7 bases fit TRBD1. Here the CDR3 reads CAWSVQGAYEQYF. The CDR3 bases are TGTGCCTGGAGTGTCCAGGGGGCCTACGAGCAGTACTTC.